This T cell receptor beta chain originates from a study of identical twins. Germline V lookup: CDR1 LNHNV, CDR2 YYDKDF (reference sequence). Deletions cut 3 bases from V and 4 bases from J, with 13 bases between. The CDR3 length is 15 residues. TCRdb recomputed calls from the 5' RACE reads with MiXCR, one row per CDR3 protein. The data contain roughly 260,000 distinct CDR3 sequences, around 15% of them singletons. This TCR derives from a woman between 18 and 29 years old in good health. This sequence joins TRBV15 and TRBJ2-1; no reliable D call. The sequencing input was memory (CD45RO+) T cells sorted from blood. In nucleotides, the CDR3 is TGTGCCACCAGCAGCCGCCCCGGTGTATACAATGAGCAGTTCTTC. Encoded protein: CATSSRPGVYNEQFF.